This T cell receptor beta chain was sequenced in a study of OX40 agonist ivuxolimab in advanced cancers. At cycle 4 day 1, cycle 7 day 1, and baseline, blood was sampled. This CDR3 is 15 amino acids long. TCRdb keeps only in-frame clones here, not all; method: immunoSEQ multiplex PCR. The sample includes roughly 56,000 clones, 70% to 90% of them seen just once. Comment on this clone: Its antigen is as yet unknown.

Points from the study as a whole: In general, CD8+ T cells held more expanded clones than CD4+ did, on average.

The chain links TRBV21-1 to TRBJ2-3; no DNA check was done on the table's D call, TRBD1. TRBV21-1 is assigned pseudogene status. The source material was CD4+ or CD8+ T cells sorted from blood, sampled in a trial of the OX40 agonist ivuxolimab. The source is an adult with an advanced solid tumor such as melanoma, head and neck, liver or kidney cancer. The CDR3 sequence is CASSKQQGSTDTQYF. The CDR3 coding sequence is TGTGCCAGCAGCAAACAACAGGGGAGCACAGATACGCAGTATTTT.